A single sample is the source of the 6 T cell receptor beta chains below, sequenced in a study of blood T cell repertoires in COVID-19. Measured with immunoSEQ multiplex PCR; TCRdb has only the in-frame clones, and not every one. Of fewer than 200,000 clones listed, about 86% were seen once; the top ten hold 7.3%. The sequencing input was PBMCs or T cells enriched from blood (not recorded which). Source of these receptors: a man aged 50 to 59 who had recovered from COVID-19.

The chain joins TRBV12-3 or TRBV12-4 to TRBJ2-5; D is unresolved. The V end was cut by 5 bases, the J end by 8 bases, with 9 bases between. The CDR3 is 11 amino acids. CDR3 loop: CASSLESTQYF. The CDR3 nucleotides read TGTGCCAGCAGTCTAGAATCAACCCAGTACTTC.

J is TRBJ2-7 and V is TRBV30, with 12 bases fitting TRBD2. Trimming took 3 bases from V and 3 from J; bases not matched to a gene: 3. Germline CDR1 reads GTSNPN; CDR2 reads SVGIG (reference sequence). CDR3 size: 14 residues. Here the CDR3 reads CAWRRTSGIYEQYF. For the CDR3, the DNA is TGTGCCTGGAGACGGACTAGCGGGATCTACGAGCAGTACTTC. The full variable domain, with the rest looked up from reference TRBV30 and TRBJ2-7, is SQTIHQWPATLVQPVGSPLSLECTVEGTSNPNLYWYRQAAGRGLQLLFYSVGIGQISSEVPQNLSASRPQDRQFILSSKKLLLSDSGFYLCAWRRTSGIYEQYFGPGTRLTVT.

This chain joins TRBV2 and TRBJ2-1, with D tentatively TRBD1 (5 bases). Trimming took 6 bases from V and 16 from J, leaving 19 bases between them. CDR1 and CDR2 from the germline V gene are SNHLY and FYNNEI. The CDR3 is 12 amino acids. The CDR3, as DNA: TGTGCCAGCAGGGGATTTGGACAACCCACCTTCTTC. Amino acids: CASRGFGQPTFF.

This clone was counted at least ten times. The rearrangement joins TRBV7-2 to TRBJ2-1; 8 bases fit TRBD2. From germline, CDR1 is SGHTA and CDR2 FQGNSA. The CDR3 covers 15 residues. With 3 bases clipped from V and 1 base from J, the junction kept 2 bases outside the gene matches. The CDR3 loop reads CASSLGGGSYNEQFF. CDR3 coding DNA: TGTGCCAGCAGCTTGGGCGGGGGGTCCTACAATGAGCAGTTCTTC.

V is TRBV19 and J is TRBJ2-2; TRBD2 might be the D (6 bases). Trimming took 11 bases from V and 6 from J, leaving 19 bases between them. The CDR3 runs to 14 residues. CDR1 and CDR2 (germline): LNHDA, SQIVND (reference sequence). The DNA for the CDR3 is TGTGCCGTTGCGAGACTAGGTTACGCCGGGGAGCTGTTTTTT. Translating gives CAVARLGYAGELFF.

The gene calls are TRBV4-3 and TRBJ1-6; TRBD1 might be the D (6 bases). The length of the CDR3 is 17 residues. V was cut by 4 bases and J by 7 bases, with 20 bases left in between. Germline V CDR1 and CDR2: LGHNA, YSLEER. The CDR3 coding sequence is TGCGCCAGCAGCCGGGAGGGGGGCAGGGGAAGGAATTCACCCCTCCACTTT. Translation gives CASSREGGRGRNSPLHF.